The sample holds a few counts of the clone carrying this TCR beta chain. Its specificity is unknown. This sample stems from a study of molecular identifiers for immune sequencing clone quantification. In the study overall: Within a replicate experiment, RNA obtained from either roughly 20,000 or 100,000 naive CD8 cells was divided into five aliquots, and four of those aliquots were then sequenced.

Whole-study findings and limits: Clonotypes topping 20 RNA copies carried over 99% of effector molecules but under 1% of naive ones.

Libraries of bulk TCR were made by previously described methods (with listed TCR primers). Each CDR3 protein gets one entry after TCRdb re-called the PCR reads with MiXCR. The repertoire holds 35,000 or so distinct CDR3 sequences, 19% seen once, with under 1.4% in the top ten. The material sequenced was naive CD8+ T cells from blood, with Jurkat cell RNA spiked in. The subset here: FACS-sorted CD8+CD4-CCR7+CD45RA+ naive T cells. The TCR was taken from a human donor in good health. Some libraries in this study had Jurkat cell RNA spiked in.

As DNA, the CDR3 is TGTGCCAGCAGCCCGGCGCAGGGCAACACTGAAGCTTTCTTT. This encodes CASSPAQGNTEAFF. The chain is built from TRBV5-6 and TRBJ1-1; weak D call: TRBD1 (5 bases). Germline V CDR1 and CDR2: SGHDT, YYEEEE. This CDR3 is built from 14 residues. The V and J ends lost 4 bases and 2 bases respectively, with 12 bases between them.